These T cell receptor beta chains were read from a single sample in a study of Ad26.COV2.S vaccination and SARS-CoV-2 variants. Profiled with immunoSEQ multiplex PCR; TCRdb holds only in-frame clones, not every one. The repertoire holds roughly 320,000 clones, with 86% as singletons. The sample here was peripheral blood, taken in a trial of Ad26.COV2.S vaccine versus placebo. Source of these receptors: a person aged 18-65 years who received the Ad26.COV2.S COVID-19 vaccine or a placebo. The CDR3 runs from the conserved cysteine through the conserved F or W.

v_call: TRBV19
cdr3_aa: CASSIGTNYNSPLHF

v_call: TRBV2
cdr3_aa: CASRWTGVVGNTIYF

v_call: TRBV6-1
cdr3_aa: CASSEKGGVKSSYEQYF

v_call: TRBV18
cdr3_aa: CASSEADTQYF

v_call: TRBV7-9
cdr3_aa: CASRPTGVKETQYF

v_call: TRBV11-2
cdr3_aa: CASSLWGGSDTQYF

v_call: TRBV6-6
cdr3_aa: CASSYGDTNTEAFF

v_call: TRBV7-2
cdr3_aa: CASSPSSSTGNTIYF

v_call: TRBV19
cdr3_aa: CASRTGSTNEKLFF

v_call: TRBV27
cdr3_aa: CASSSLDGTPGYTF

v_call: TRBV16
cdr3_aa: CASSPPRTNEKLFF

v_call: TRBV19
cdr3_aa: CASSPGTLNTEAFF

v_call: TRBV6-2/TRBV6-3
cdr3_aa: CASSLRQEAGDEQFF

v_call: TRBV5-1
cdr3_aa: CASSISTLFTGTQYF

v_call: TRBV5-5
cdr3_aa: CASSNVAKNIQYF

v_call: TRBV19
cdr3_aa: CASRTDHGYTF

v_call: TRBV12-3/TRBV12-4
cdr3_aa: CASSLGLPYEQYF

v_call: TRBV10-3
cdr3_aa: CAISLTQGDTEAFF

v_call: TRBV5-6
cdr3_aa: CASSFLDRDYTGELFF

v_call: TRBV4-3
cdr3_aa: CASSQGLESPLHF

v_call: TRBV27
cdr3_aa: CASSLLGGTGELFF

v_call: TRBV5-1
cdr3_aa: CASSLEGTGDVHDYGYTF

v_call: TRBV6-5
cdr3_aa: CAIRDRNYGYTF

v_call: TRBV6-5
cdr3_aa: CASILSRGPTQYF

v_call: TRBV6-5
cdr3_aa: CASSYSQGWANEKLFF

v_call: TRBV2
cdr3_aa: CASSPGGRSPLHF

v_call: TRBV7-2
cdr3_aa: CASSGRRIRGTEAFF

v_call: TRBV10-3
cdr3_aa: CAISESGQARSYNEQFF

v_call: TRBV9
cdr3_aa: CASSRQTTTRGLPNSPLHF

v_call: TRBV30
cdr3_aa: CAWSRLAANTGELFF

v_call: TRBV7-9
cdr3_aa: CASSLRTDNSPLHF

v_call: TRBV6-6
cdr3_aa: CASSRLWTGEVTPPLHF

v_call: TRBV6-1
cdr3_aa: CASSETGNYGYTF

v_call: TRBV3-1/TRBV3-2
cdr3_aa: CASSQADYRESPHNYEQYF

v_call: TRBV7-9
cdr3_aa: CASSSRKENPGYTF

v_call: TRBV15
cdr3_aa: CATSGGGRNQPQHF

v_call: TRBV14
cdr3_aa: CASSQWGASSYEQYF

v_call: TRBV6-5
cdr3_aa: CASGGGVDTQYF

v_call: TRBV20-1
cdr3_aa: CSASRNTEAFF

v_call: TRBV10-1
cdr3_aa: CASSDHGTGNLNTEAFF

v_call: TRBV28
cdr3_aa: CASSLAGPDYEQYF

v_call: TRBV18
cdr3_aa: CASSDNIRYTF

v_call: TRBV24-1
cdr3_aa: CATSDWWGGYTF

v_call: TRBV7-9
cdr3_aa: CASSRLVGQPNEKLFF

v_call: TRBV25-1
cdr3_aa: CASSESAVRSYEQYF

v_call: TRBV5-6
cdr3_aa: CASSFSDQPQHF

v_call: TRBV5-4
cdr3_aa: CASSLGGENYNEQFF

v_call: TRBV27
cdr3_aa: CASSLFGISAGVGYEQYF

v_call: TRBV5-6
cdr3_aa: CASSLGGPGWETQYF

v_call: TRBV2
cdr3_aa: CASRDQGRNYGYTF